One sample yielded the 23 T cell receptor beta chains listed below, sequenced in a study of T cell responses to AZD1222 COVID-19 vaccine. The protocol was immunoSEQ multiplex PCR, while the TCRdb copy is restricted to in-frame clones and leaves out a portion. The repertoire holds around 95,000 clones, with around nine tenths as singletons. The starting material was peripheral blood, obtained on day 0 of AZD1222 vaccination. Receptors were obtained from an adult in good health.

J is TRBJ2-7 and V is TRBV18; the D is unclear. CDR1 and CDR2 (germline): KGHSH, LQKENI. The CDR3 runs to 12 residues. Trimming shortened V by 3 bases and J by 7 bases, and 10 bases separated the two germline ends. CDR3 DNA sequence: TGTGCCAGCTCACCGTCCACCAAGGAGCAGTACTTC. Residues: CASSPSTKEQYF.

This rearrangement joins TRBV27 to TRBJ2-1; 8 nucleotides match TRBD2. Losses at the gene ends were 6 bases for V and 3 bases for J; bases not matched to a gene: 4. CDR1 and CDR2 (germline): MNHEY, SMNVEV (reference sequence). The CDR3 totals 14 residues. CDR3 nucleotides: TGTGCCAGCAGGGGGACTAGTTTCTACAATGAGCAGTTCTTC. Translating it yields CASRGTSFYNEQFF.

About this clone itself: Within the sample, other DNA sequences also encode this same CDR3. This chain joins TRBV11-2 and TRBJ2-7; D call uncertain. This CDR3 has 11 amino acids. Trimming removed 4 bases at V and 2 bases at J, with 3 bases between. CDR1 is SGHAT and CDR2 is FQNNGV in the germline V gene. The CDR3 DNA follows: TGTGCCAGCAGCTCAGCCTACGAGCAGTACTTC. Protein: CASSSAYEQYF.

Notes on this clone: Different DNA sequences within this sample yield the same CDR3. This chain links TRBV7-3 with TRBJ2-2, with D perhaps assigned TRBD1 or TRBD2 (6 bases each). CDR1 SGHTA and CDR2 FQGTGA come from the germline V gene. V was clipped by 4 bases and J by 2 bases, with 14 bases between them. CDR3 length: 16 amino acids. CDR3 DNA sequence: TGTGCCAGCAGCTCAGGTGGGGGGCGTAACACCGGGGAGCTGTTTTTT. Translated, it gives CASSSGGGRNTGELFF. Using reference TRBV7-3 and TRBJ2-2 for the parts outside the CDR3, the full variable domain is GAGVSQTPSNKVTEKGKYVELRCDPISGHTALYWYRQSLGQGPEFLIYFQGTGAADDSGLPNDRFFAVRPEGSVSTLKIQRTERGDSAVYLCASSSGGGRNTGELFFGEGSRLTVL.

CDR3 DNA sequence: TGCGCCAGCAGTCTTCGGGGGGGGCGGGGTGGGGAGCAGTACTTC. Protein product: CASSLRGGRGGEQYF. The genes are TRBV4-1 and TRBJ2-7, with 8 bases matching TRBD2. CDR3 length equals 15 residues. Trimming removed 6 bases from V and 7 bases from J; junction bases left unmatched: 14. Germline V gene data show CDR1 as MGHRA and CDR2 as YSYEKL.

This clone was seen a handful of times. This chain uses TRBV19 with TRBJ1-5; D gene ambiguous. Trimming shortened V by 6 bases and J by 3 bases, and 12 bases separated the two germline ends. This CDR3 contains 14 residues. Per the germline V gene, CDR1 is LNHDA and CDR2 is SQIVND (reference sequence). CDR3 bases: TGTGCCAGTAGGAGGTCCTTCTTCAATCAGCCCCAGCATTTT. Encoded protein: CASRRSFFNQPQHF.

V is TRBV29-1 and J is TRBJ1-1; D unclear. The CDR3 sequence is 11 residues long. Germline V gives CDR1 SQVTM, CDR2 ANQGSEA. V lost 4 bases and J 1 base, leaving 4 bases between the germline ends. Here the CDR3 DNA reads TGCAGCGTTGTGGAGAACACTGAAGCTTTCTTT. This translates into CSVVENTEAFF.

The chain recombines TRBV7-6 with TRBJ2-1, with TRBD2 matching over 7 bases. From germline, CDR1 is SGHVS and CDR2 FNYEAQ. V trimming: 4 bases; J trimming: 7 bases; junction bases outside the gene matches: 16. The CDR3 covers 17 residues. CDR3 amino acids: CASSSLQRERGFNEQFF. The CDR3 coding sequence is TGTGCCAGCAGCTCATTACAGCGGGAACGGGGGTTTAATGAGCAGTTCTTC.

The V call is TRBV19, the J call TRBJ1-1; no clear D gene. The germline V and J ends were trimmed by 4 bases and 0 bases, with 6 bases remaining between them. Germline V gene sequence: CDR1 LNHDA, CDR2 SQIVND (reference sequence). The CDR3 length is 13 residues. CDR3 loop: CASSTSLNTEAFF. CDR3 sequence (DNA): TGTGCCAGTAGTACCTCACTGAACACTGAAGCTTTCTTT.

This clone was picked up many times. The V call is TRBV2, the J call TRBJ1-5; D is perhaps TRBD1 (6 bases). The CDR3 runs 15 residues. CDR1 SNHLY and CDR2 FYNNEI come from the germline V gene. Trimming left V 6 bases short and J 5 bases short, with 17 bases between. The CDR3 loop reads CASSISRTEHQPQHF. DNA for the CDR3: TGTGCCAGCAGCATATCACGGACAGAACATCAGCCCCAGCATTTT. Based on the CDR3 plus reference TRBV2 and TRBJ1-5, the full variable domain is EPEVTQTPSHQVTQMGQEVILRCVPISNHLYFYWYRQILGQKVEFLVSFYNNEISEKSEIFDDQFSVERPDGSNFTLKIRSTKLEDSAMYFCASSISRTEHQPQHFGDGTRLSIL.

The chain combines TRBV10-3 with TRBJ1-6; D remains unclear. This CDR3 spans 14 amino acids. From germline, CDR1 is ENHRY and CDR2 SYGVKD. V was shortened by 7 bases and J by 4 bases, with 11 bases between the two germline ends. DNA of the CDR3: TGTGCCATCAAAGAGGGATCTTATAATTCACCCCTCCACTTT. Encoded protein: CAIKEGSYNSPLHF.

J is TRBJ2-7 and V is TRBV27, with D possibly being TRBD2 (5 bases). CDR1 and CDR2 from the germline V gene are MNHEY and SMNVEV (reference sequence). The CDR3 is 18 residues long. V was trimmed by 8 bases and J by 3 bases, leaving 29 bases between them. CDR3 in DNA: TGTGCCAGCTCGTACCGGAGGAGGCCCCCCGCCCCCCTCTACGAGCAGTACTTC. Translation gives CASSYRRRPPAPLYEQYF.

The rearrangement links TRBV6-5 to TRBJ2-5; D remains ambiguous. V was pared by 8 bases and J by 4 bases, with 11 bases between. From germline, CDR1 is MNHEY and CDR2 SVGAGI. This CDR3 is built from 12 residues. The CDR3 DNA reads TGTGCCAGCGGGCGGTTTGGAGAGACCCAGTACTTC. It is translated as CASGRFGETQYF.

This CDR3 is CAWSGGGGSRLSSYNEQFF. The CDR3 DNA is TGTGCCTGGAGTGGGGGAGGAGGCAGCCGACTGAGCTCCTACAATGAGCAGTTCTTC. V gene TRBV30 combines with J gene TRBJ2-1; possible D gene TRBD2, 6 bases. CDR1 and CDR2 (germline): GTSNPN, SVGIG (reference sequence). The ends were cut back, 1 base at V and 0 bases at J, with 22 bases in the middle. CDR3 length equals 19 residues.

The chain employs TRBV5-1 and TRBJ2-7; no firm D call. V lost 2 bases and J 3 bases, leaving 6 bases between the germline ends. The V gene's germline CDR1 is SGHRS and CDR2 YFSETQ. This CDR3 is built from 12 residues. The chain's CDR3 is CASSLGVYEQYF. In DNA form, the CDR3 reads TGCGCCAGCAGCTTAGGTGTCTACGAGCAGTACTTC.

The chain links TRBV2 to TRBJ2-2; 8 nucleotides agree with TRBD1. The ends lost 6 bases at V and 7 bases at J; junction bases unmatched: 4. This CDR3 has 13 amino acids. Germline loops: CDR1 SNHLY, CDR2 FYNNEI. The CDR3 reads CASRPQGGGELFF. CDR3 bases: TGTGCCAGCAGACCACAGGGGGGCGGGGAGCTGTTTTTT.

In the case of this clone: A read error may account for a junction end that differs from germline. The chain employs TRBV30 and TRBJ2-1; unclear D gene. The length of the CDR3 is 11 residues. Per germline, CDR1 GTSNPN and CDR2 SVGIG (reference sequence). This chain's CDR3 is CAWSSFNEQFF. The CDR3 nucleotides read TGTGCCTGGAGCTCCTTCAATGAGCAGTTCTTC.

This chain links TRBV11-3 with TRBJ2-7, with D possibly being TRBD1 (6 bases). V was cut by 1 base and J by 6 bases, with 10 bases left in between. Germline CDR1 and CDR2: SGHNT and YENEEA. This CDR3 is 13 amino acids long. CDR3 amino acids: CASSLGGPSEQYF. For the CDR3, the DNA is TGTGCCAGCAGCTTAGGGGGGCCGTCCGAGCAGTACTTC.

The rearrangement joins TRBV5-1 to TRBJ2-3; D possibly corresponds to TRBD2 (5 bases). This CDR3 contains 14 residues. CDR1 and CDR2 from the germline V gene are SGHRS and YFSETQ. The germline V and J ends were trimmed by 5 bases and 4 bases, with 14 bases remaining between them. The CDR3 is CASRDSLLADTQYF. In nucleotides, the CDR3 is TGCGCCAGCAGGGACTCCCTCCTGGCAGATACGCAGTATTTT.

The V gene is TRBV20-1, the J gene TRBJ1-1; D is ambiguous. CDR1 is DFQATT, CDR2 SNEGSKA, per germline (reference sequence). The CDR3 extends over 13 amino acids. V was clipped by 3 bases and J by 11 bases, with 19 bases between them. The CDR3 DNA is TGCAGTGCTAGTGTACAACTAAAATCGCGGGCTTTCTTT. This codes for CSASVQLKSRAFF.

This sequence joins TRBV6-1 and TRBJ1-1, with D perhaps TRBD1 (5 bases). Per germline, CDR1 MNHNS and CDR2 SASEGT. This CDR3 has 15 amino acids. V gave up 1 base and J gave up 0 bases, with 9 bases separating them. The CDR3 nucleotides read TGTGCCAGCAGTGAAGGTCAGGGCCTGAACACTGAAGCTTTCTTT. This encodes CASSEGQGLNTEAFF.

The V gene is TRBV5-1, the J gene TRBJ2-7, with TRBD2 matching 8 bases. The germline gives CDR1 SGHRS, CDR2 YFSETQ. The CDR3 consists of 13 residues. After removal of 4 bases from V and 5 bases from J, the junction contained 5 bases not matched to a gene. The CDR3 loop is CASSLGTRNEQYF. In nucleotides, the CDR3 is TGCGCCAGCAGCCTGGGGACTAGGAACGAGCAGTACTTC.

In its sample, this clone was seen once. The rearrangement links TRBV6-2 or TRBV6-3 to TRBJ1-2; no clear D. The CDR3 sequence is 14 residues long. Germline CDR1 MNHEY, CDR2 SVGEGT. The V gene lost 6 bases and the J gene lost 4 bases, with 15 bases spanning the gap. The CDR3 reads CASSLIDEGYGYTF. CDR3 bases: TGTGCCAGCAGCCTCATTGACGAGGGCTATGGCTACACCTTC.